The 5 T cell receptor beta chains below were found in one sample sequenced in a study of response to subunit inactivated influenza vaccine. TCRdb used MiXCR to reprocess the RT-PCR reads, holding one entry per CDR3 protein. The sample lists about 310,000 distinct CDR3 sequences, around a fifth occurring once. The sample consisted of PBMCs from blood, taken less than 22 months after vaccination. All receptors derive from a man in his fifties or sixties who received an inactivated influenza vaccine.

The V and J genes are TRBV6-1 and TRBJ1-1, with D tentatively TRBD1 (5 bases). The CDR3 is 16 amino acids. Per the germline V gene, CDR1 is MNHNS and CDR2 is SASEGT. V was clipped by 4 bases and J by 4 bases, with 19 bases between them. CDR3 loop: CASSVQPQRQSTEAFF. DNA for the CDR3: TGTGCCAGCAGTGTTCAGCCCCAGAGACAGAGCACTGAAGCTTTCTTT.

This clonotype was counted a few times. J is TRBJ2-4 and V is TRBV12-3 or TRBV12-4, with D tentatively TRBD1 (6 bases). Trimming cost V 5 bases and J 4 bases, with 15 bases left between them. The CDR3 spans 15 residues. Here the CDR3 DNA reads TGTGCCAGCAGTCCCCCGGACAGCTTTAAAAACATTCAGTACTTC. Its protein is CASSPPDSFKNIQYF.

The genes are TRBV20-1 and TRBJ2-3; 9 bases are a match to TRBD2. Germline assignment: CDR1 DFQATT and CDR2 SNEGSKA (reference sequence). This CDR3 is 18 amino acids long. V lost 3 bases, J lost 0 bases, and 13 bases stayed unmatched. CDR3 protein: CSASGLAGDMTSTDTQYF. The CDR3 DNA follows: TGCAGTGCTAGTGGCTTAGCGGGGGATATGACTAGCACAGATACGCAGTATTTT.

J is TRBJ2-1 and V is TRBV7-2; perhaps TRBD1 as D (5 bases). The germline V gene encodes CDR1 SGHTA and CDR2 FQGNSA. V was shortened by 2 bases and J by 7 bases, with 9 bases between the two germline ends. The CDR3 sequence is 13 residues long. CDR3 sequence (DNA): TGTGCCAGCAGCTTAACGACAGTAAATGAGCAGTTCTTC. It encodes CASSLTTVNEQFF.

The rearrangement joins TRBV5-5 to TRBJ1-2; 9 nucleotides align to TRBD1. V trimming: 5 bases; J trimming: 7 bases; junction bases outside the gene matches: 6. This CDR3 spans 13 amino acids. Germline V gene sequence: CDR1 SGHKS, CDR2 YYEKEE (reference sequence). CDR3 sequence (DNA): TGTGCCAGCAGTTGGGACAGGGCAGGTGGCTACACCTTC. This encodes CASSWDRAGGYTF.